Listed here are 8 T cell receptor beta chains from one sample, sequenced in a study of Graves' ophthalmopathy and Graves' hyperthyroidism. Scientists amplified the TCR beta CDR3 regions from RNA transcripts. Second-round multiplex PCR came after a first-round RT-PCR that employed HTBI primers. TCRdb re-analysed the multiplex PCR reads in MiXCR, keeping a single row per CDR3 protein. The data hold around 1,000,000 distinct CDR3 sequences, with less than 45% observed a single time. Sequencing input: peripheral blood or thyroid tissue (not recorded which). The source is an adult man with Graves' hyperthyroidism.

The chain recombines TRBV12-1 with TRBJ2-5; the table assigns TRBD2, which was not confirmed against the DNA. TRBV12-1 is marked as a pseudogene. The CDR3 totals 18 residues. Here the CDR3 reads CASSFFAPAGGEPGAQHF. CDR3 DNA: TGTGCCAGCAGCTTTTTTGCCCCAGCGGGAGGGGAACCCGGGGCCCAGCACTTC.

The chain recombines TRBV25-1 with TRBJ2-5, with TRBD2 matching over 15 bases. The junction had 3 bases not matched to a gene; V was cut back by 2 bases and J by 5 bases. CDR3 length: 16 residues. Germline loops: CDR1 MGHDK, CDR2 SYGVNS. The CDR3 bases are TGTGCCAGCAGTGAAAGGACTAGCGGGGGGGCGGAGACCCAGTACTTC. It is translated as CASSERTSGGAETQYF.

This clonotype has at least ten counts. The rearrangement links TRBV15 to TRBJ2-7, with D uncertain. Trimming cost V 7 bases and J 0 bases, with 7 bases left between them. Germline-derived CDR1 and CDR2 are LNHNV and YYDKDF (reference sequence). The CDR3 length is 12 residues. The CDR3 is CATKGGSYEQYF. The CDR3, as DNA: TGTGCCACCAAGGGCGGCTCCTACGAGCAGTACTTC.

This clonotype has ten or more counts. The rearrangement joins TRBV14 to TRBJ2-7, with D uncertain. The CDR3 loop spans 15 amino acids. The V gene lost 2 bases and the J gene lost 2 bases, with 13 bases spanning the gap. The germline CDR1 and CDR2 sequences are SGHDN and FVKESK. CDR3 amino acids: CASSQKPASTYEQYF. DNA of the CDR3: TGTGCCAGCAGCCAAAAGCCGGCGTCCACCTACGAGCAGTACTTC.

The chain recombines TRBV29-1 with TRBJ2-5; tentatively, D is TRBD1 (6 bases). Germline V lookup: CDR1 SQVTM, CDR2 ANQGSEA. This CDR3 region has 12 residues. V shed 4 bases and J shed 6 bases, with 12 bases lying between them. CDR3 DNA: TGCAGCGTTGGCGCAGGGGCACAGACCCAGTACTTC. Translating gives CSVGAGAQTQYF.

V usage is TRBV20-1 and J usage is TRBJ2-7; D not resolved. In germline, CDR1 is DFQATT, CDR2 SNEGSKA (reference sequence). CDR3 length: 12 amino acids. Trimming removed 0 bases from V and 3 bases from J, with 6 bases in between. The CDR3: CSAREGYYEQYF. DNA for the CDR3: TGCAGTGCTAGAGAGGGGTACTACGAGCAGTACTTC.

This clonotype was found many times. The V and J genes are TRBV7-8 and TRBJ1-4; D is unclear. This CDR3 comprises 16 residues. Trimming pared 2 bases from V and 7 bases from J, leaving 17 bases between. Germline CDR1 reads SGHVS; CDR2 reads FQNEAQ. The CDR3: CASSLRMGRITEKLFF. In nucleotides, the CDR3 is TGTGCCAGCAGCTTACGGATGGGCCGGATAACTGAAAAACTGTTTTTT.

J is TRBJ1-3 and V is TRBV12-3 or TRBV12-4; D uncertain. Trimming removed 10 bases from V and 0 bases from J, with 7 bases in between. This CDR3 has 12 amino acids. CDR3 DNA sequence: TGTGCCACTACAGACTCTGGAAACACCATATATTTT. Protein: CATTDSGNTIYF.